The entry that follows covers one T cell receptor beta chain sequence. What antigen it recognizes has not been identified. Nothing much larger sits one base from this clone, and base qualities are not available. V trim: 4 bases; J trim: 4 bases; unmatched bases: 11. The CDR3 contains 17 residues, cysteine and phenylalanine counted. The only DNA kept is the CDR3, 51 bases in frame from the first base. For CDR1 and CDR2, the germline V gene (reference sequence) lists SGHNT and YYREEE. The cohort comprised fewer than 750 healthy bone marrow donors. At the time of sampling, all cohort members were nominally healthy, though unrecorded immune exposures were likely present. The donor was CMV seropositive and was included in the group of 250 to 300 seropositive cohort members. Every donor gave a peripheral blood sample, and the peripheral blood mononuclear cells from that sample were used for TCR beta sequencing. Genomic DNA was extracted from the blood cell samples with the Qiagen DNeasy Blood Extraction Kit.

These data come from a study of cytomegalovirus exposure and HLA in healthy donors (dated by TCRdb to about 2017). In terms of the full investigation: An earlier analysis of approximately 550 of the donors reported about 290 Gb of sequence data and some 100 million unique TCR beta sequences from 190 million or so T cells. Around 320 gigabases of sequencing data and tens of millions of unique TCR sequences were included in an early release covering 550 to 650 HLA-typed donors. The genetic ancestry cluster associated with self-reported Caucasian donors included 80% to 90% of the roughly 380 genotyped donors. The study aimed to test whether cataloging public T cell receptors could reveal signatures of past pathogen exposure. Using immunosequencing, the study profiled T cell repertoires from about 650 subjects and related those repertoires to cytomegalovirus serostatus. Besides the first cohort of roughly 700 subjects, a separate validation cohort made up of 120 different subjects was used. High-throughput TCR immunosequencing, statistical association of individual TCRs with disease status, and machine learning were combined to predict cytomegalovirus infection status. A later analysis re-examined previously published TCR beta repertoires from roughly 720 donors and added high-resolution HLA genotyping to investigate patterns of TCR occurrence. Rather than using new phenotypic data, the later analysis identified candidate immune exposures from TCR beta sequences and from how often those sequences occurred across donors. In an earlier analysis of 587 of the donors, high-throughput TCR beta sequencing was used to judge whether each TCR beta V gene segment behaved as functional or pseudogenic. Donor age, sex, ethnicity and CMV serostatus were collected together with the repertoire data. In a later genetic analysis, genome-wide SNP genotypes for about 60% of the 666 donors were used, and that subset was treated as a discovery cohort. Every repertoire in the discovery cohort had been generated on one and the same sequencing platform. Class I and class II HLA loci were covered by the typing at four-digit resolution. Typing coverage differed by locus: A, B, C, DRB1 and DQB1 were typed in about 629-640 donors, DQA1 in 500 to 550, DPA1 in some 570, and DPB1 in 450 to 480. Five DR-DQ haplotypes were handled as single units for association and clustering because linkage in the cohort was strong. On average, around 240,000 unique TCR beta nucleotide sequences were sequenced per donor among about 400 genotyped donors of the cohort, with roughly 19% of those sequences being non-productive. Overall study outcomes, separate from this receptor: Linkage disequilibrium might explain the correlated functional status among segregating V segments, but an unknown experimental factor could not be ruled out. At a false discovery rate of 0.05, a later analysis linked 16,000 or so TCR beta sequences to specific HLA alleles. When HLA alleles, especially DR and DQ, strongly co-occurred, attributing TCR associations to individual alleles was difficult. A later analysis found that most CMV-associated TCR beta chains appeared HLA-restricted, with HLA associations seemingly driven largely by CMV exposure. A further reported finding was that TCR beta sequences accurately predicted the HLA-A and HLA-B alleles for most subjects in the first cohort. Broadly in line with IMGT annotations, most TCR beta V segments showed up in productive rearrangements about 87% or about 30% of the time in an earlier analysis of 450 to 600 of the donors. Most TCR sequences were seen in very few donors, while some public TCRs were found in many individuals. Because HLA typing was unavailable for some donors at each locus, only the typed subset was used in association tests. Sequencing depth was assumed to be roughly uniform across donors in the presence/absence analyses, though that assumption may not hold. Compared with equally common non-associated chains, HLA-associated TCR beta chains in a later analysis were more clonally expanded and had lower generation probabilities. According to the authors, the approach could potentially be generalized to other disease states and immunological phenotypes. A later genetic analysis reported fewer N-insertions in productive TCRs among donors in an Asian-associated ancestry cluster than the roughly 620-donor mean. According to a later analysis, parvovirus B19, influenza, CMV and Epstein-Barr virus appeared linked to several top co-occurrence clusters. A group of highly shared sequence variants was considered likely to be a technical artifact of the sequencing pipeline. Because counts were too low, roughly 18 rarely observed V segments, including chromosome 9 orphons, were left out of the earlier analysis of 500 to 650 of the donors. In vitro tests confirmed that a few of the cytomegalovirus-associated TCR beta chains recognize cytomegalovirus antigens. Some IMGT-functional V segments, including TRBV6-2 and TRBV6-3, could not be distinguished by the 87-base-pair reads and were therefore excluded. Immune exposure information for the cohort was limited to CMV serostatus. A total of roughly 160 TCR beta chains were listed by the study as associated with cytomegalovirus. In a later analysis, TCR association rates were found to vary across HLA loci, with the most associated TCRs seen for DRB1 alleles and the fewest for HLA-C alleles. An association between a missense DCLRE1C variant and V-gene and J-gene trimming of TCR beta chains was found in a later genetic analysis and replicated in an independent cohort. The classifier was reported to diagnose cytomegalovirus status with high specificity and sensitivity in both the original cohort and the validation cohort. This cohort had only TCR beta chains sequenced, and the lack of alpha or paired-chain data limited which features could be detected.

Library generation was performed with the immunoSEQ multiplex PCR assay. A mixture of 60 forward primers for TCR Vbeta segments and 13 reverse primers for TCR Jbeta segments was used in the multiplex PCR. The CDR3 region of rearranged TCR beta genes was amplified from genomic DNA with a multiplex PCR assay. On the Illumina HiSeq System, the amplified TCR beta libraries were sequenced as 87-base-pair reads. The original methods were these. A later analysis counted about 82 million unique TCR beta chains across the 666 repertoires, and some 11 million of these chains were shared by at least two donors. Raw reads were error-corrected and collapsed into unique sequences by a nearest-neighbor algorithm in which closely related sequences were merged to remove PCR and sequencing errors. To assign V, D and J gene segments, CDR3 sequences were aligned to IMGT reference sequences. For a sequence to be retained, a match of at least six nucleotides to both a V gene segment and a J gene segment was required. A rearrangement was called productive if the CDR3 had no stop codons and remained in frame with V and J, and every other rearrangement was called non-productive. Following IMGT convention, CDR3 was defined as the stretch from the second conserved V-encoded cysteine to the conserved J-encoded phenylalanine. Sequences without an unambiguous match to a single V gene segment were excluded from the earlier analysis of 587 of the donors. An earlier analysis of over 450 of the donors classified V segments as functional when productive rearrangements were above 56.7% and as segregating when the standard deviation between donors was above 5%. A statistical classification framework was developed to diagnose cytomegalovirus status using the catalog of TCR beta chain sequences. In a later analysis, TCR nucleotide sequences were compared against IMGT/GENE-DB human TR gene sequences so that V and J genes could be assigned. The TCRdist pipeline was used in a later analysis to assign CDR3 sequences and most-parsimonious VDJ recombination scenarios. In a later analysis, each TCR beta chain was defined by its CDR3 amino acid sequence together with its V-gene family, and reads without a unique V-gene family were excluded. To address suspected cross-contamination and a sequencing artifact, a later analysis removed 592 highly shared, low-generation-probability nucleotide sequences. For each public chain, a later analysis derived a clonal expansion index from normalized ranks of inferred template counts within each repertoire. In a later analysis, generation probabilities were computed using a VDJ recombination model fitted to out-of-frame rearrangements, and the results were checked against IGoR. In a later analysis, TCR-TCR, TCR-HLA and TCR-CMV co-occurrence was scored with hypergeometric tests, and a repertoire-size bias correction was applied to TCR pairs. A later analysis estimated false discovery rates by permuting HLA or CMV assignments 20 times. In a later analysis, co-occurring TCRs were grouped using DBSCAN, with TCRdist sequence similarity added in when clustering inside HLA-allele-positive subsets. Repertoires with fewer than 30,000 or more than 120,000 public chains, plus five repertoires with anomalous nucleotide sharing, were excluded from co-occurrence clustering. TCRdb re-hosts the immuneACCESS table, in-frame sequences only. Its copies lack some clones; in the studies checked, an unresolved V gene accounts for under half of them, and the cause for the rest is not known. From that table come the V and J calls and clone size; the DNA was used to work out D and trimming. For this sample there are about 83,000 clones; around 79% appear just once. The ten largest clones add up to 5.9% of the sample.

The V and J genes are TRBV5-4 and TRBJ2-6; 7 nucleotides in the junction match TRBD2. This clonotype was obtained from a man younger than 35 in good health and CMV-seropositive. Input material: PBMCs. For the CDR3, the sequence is CASSPARESPGANVLTF. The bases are TGTGCCAGCAGCCCCGCGCGGGAGAGCCCCGGGGCCAACGTCCTGACTTTC.